These 7 T cell receptor beta chains were sequenced from one sample in a study of siplizumab effects on memory and regulatory T cells. Profiling relied on immunoSEQ multiplex PCR, and the TCRdb table lists in-frame clones only, not all of them. The table includes about 94,000 clones, nearly 95% detected once. The source material was non-Treg CD4+ T cells sorted from blood. These receptor sequences come from a human donor in good health.

The count of this clone is one. The chain carries TRBV18 and TRBJ1-3, with 9 bases matching TRBD1. V lost 2 bases and J lost 0; bases outside the gene matches: 2. From germline, CDR1 is KGHSH and CDR2 LQKENI. This CDR3 has 16 residues. CDR3 sequence reads: CASSPVTGGSGNTIYF. DNA of the CDR3: TGTGCCAGCTCACCAGTGACAGGGGGCTCTGGAAACACCATATATTTT.

This clone is a singleton in its sample. The chain combines TRBV13 with TRBJ1-2; D possibly corresponds to TRBD1 (6 bases). CDR1 PRHDT and CDR2 FYEKMQ come from the germline V gene (reference sequence). V shed 1 base and J shed 4 bases, with 10 bases lying between them. CDR3 size: 14 residues. CDR3 loop: CASSLEGGSYGYTF. The DNA of the CDR3 is TGTGCCAGCAGCTTAGAGGGGGGAAGCTATGGCTACACCTTC.

The J gene is TRBJ2-3, the V gene TRBV27, with 12 bases aligning to TRBD2. CDR3 length: 16 amino acids. J was trimmed by 6 bases and V by 7 bases; bases with no gene match: 11. Germline lookup yields CDR1 MNHEY and CDR2 SMNVEV (reference sequence). Here the CDR3 reads CASKSTSGRRWDTQYF. CDR3 DNA sequence: TGTGCCAGCAAATCGACTAGCGGGAGAAGGTGGGATACGCAGTATTTT.

V and J are TRBV27 and TRBJ2-7; D perhaps matches TRBD1 (5 bases). The ends were cut back, 2 bases at V and 0 bases at J, with 11 bases in the middle. The CDR3 sequence is 15 residues long. Germline CDR1 and CDR2: MNHEY and SMNVEV (reference sequence). The CDR3 reads CASSLRGLDSYEQYF. The DNA for the CDR3 is TGTGCCAGCAGTTTAAGGGGTCTGGACTCCTACGAGCAGTACTTC.

The chain carries TRBV9 and TRBJ2-5; a weak D match, TRBD2 (5 bases). Trimming pared 3 bases from V and 5 bases from J, leaving 11 bases between. This CDR3 comprises 13 residues. From germline, CDR1 is SGDLS and CDR2 YYNGEE. The CDR3 DNA reads TGTGCCAGCAGCGCAAACCCGGGGGAGACCCAGTACTTC. Its protein product is CASSANPGETQYF.

The chain is built from TRBV5-1 and TRBJ1-6; a possible D gene is TRBD1 (5 bases). This CDR3 contains 15 residues. V was shortened by 0 bases and J by 9 bases, with 13 bases between the two germline ends. Germline values: CDR1 SGHRS, CDR2 YFSETQ. DNA for the CDR3: TGCGCCAGCAGCTTGGCCCAGGGATGGGGTTCACCCCTCCACTTT. It is translated as CASSLAQGWGSPLHF.

The V and J genes are TRBV19 and TRBJ2-2; 8 nucleotides agree with TRBD1. The J segment lost 3 bases and the V segment lost 10 bases, leaving 13 bases of the junction unmatched. This CDR3 region has 16 residues. Germline lookup yields CDR1 LNHDA and CDR2 SQIVND (reference sequence). The CDR3 sequence: CATQRTGRIYTGELFF. CDR3 nucleotides: TGTGCCACTCAAAGGACAGGGCGCATTTACACCGGGGAGCTGTTTTTT.